This T cell receptor (beta chain) was recovered during a study of early T cells in non-severe SARS-CoV-2 infection. Background on the study: Sequenced bulk RNA came from whole blood that was unsorted, and chains were unpaired. Regarding the study as a whole: Missing private and CD4 specificities, VDJdb matching favored anti-spike CD8 responses.

Individual cDNA molecules carried attached unique molecular identifiers. TCRdb itself ran the 5' RACE reads through MiXCR, one entry per CDR3 protein. The top ten hold about 6.4% of the sample, which has approximately 79,000 distinct CDR3 sequences, 13% seen once. About this clonotype itself: Its matching antigen is unknown.

In germline, CDR1 is LGHDT, CDR2 YNNKEL (reference sequence). Trimming left V 4 bases short and J 5 bases short, with 17 bases between. The CDR3 length is 16 residues. The sequencing input was whole blood. This clonotype was obtained from an adult who was a healthcare worker with PCR-confirmed SARS-CoV-2 infection or an uninfected control (not recorded which). V usage is TRBV3-1 and J usage is TRBJ2-2; D might be TRBD1 (5 bases). CDR3 nucleotide sequence: TGTGCCAGCAGCCCCCCGGCAGGGCCGCAGACCGGGGAGCTGTTTTTT. It yields the protein CASSPPAGPQTGELFF.